The rows below give T cell receptor beta chains drawn from one sample of a study of blood T cell repertoires in COVID-19. Data came from immunoSEQ multiplex PCR; TCRdb stores just in-frame clones and leaves some out. The table has over 300,000 clones, approximately 85% seen once. Material: peripheral blood. Source of these receptors: a human donor in a cohort sampled during active COVID-19. Both conserved end residues are part of each CDR3. Fields, in order: J gene, V gene, CDR3 protein.

>TRBJ1-1|TRBV18
CASSPRGQANTEAFF
>TRBJ1-1|TRBV5-4
CASSFGGRGPTGPEAFF
>TRBJ2-7|TRBV28
CAVRGSYEQYF
>TRBJ1-5|TRBV30
CAQGQGPNQPQHF
>TRBJ2-3|TRBV9
CASSTNLGSDTQYF
>TRBJ1-6|TRBV19
CASSIRDRDNSPLHF
>TRBJ1-2|TRBV11-2
CASSLRLESAYGYTF
>TRBJ1-1|TRBV12-3/TRBV12-4
CASSLTENYEAFF
>TRBJ2-3|TRBV18
CASSPPNSEDTQYF
>TRBJ2-6|TRBV19
CASSPARGLAGANVLTF
>TRBJ1-1|TRBV15
CATSRGVGTNTEAFF
>TRBJ1-1|TRBV30
CAWSVPDIHTEAFF
>TRBJ1-2|TRBV23-1
CASSQCGDRGDEDYGYTF
>TRBJ2-3|TRBV3-1/TRBV3-2
CASSQDPVPRYSTDTQYF
>TRBJ2-7|TRBV6-5
CASSRGYEQYF
>TRBJ1-3|TRBV19
CASSPPQGRAGNTIYF
>TRBJ1-2|TRBV24-1
CATSDPGGGYGYTF
>TRBJ2-3|TRBV9
CASSSQGLGTDTQYF
>TRBJ1-1|TRBV29-1
CSVETGGITEAFF
>TRBJ2-2|TRBV29-1
CSARDSRPDTGELFF
>TRBJ2-1|TRBV12-3/TRBV12-4
CASSLVGGEQFF
>TRBJ1-5|TRBV2
CASSEFRGEGQPQHF
>TRBJ1-2|TRBV6-5
CASSGTAYGYTF
>TRBJ2-3|TRBV2
CASKGRGGAGTGDTQYF
>TRBJ2-5|TRBV3-1/TRBV3-2
CASSQVSAGGLETQYF
>TRBJ1-4|TRBV5-5
CASRYIQGEEEKLFF
>TRBJ2-7|TRBV6-1
CASSESLRGEQYF
>TRBJ2-7|TRBV5-6
CASSLGQGNEQYF
>TRBJ1-2|TRBV27
CASSLLGSGFGYGYTF
>TRBJ1-1|TRBV6-5
CASTMRGNTEAFF
>TRBJ1-1|TRBV10-3
CAIRGAVMNTEAFF
>TRBJ1-2|TRBV30
CAWSVLHNYGYTF
>TRBJ1-2|TRBV29-1
CSVRGNAYGYTF
>TRBJ2-7|TRBV5-1
CASSPAGISYEQYF
>TRBJ2-3|TRBV2
CASIVLTTDTQYF
>TRBJ1-2|TRBV6-5
CASRVQGTNYGYTF
>TRBJ1-2|TRBV7-9
CASSTMVQDYGYTF
>TRBJ2-1|TRBV7-2
CASRRLAEWSWQFF
>TRBJ2-3|TRBV4-2
CASSQDSSGGPDTQYF